This T cell receptor beta chain derives from a study of cytomegalovirus exposure and HLA in healthy donors. Each donor was healthy, and each was a bone marrow donor. Primers for the PCR totalled 60 Vbeta and 13 Jbeta. Sequencing used immunoSEQ multiplex PCR; TCRdb keeps in-frame clones, though not all of them. Here the sample spans under 70,000 clones, 75% to 80% being singletons. The ends were cut back, 6 bases at V and 1 base at J, with 12 bases in the middle. CDR1 SGHRS and CDR2 YFSETQ come from the germline V gene. The CDR3 totals 14 residues. The sequenced sample was PBMCs. The TCR was taken from a female donor in good health and CMV-seronegative. The gene calls are TRBV5-1 and TRBJ2-3; no clear D gene. The CDR3 is CASTVLRGTDTQYF. The CDR3 region has the DNA TGCGCCAGCACCGTGCTCCGGGGCACAGATACGCAGTATTTT.